The entry below gives a single T cell receptor beta chain sequence along with its context. This table comes from immunoSEQ multiplex PCR, and its TCRdb copy is limited to in-frame clones, with some not included. The sample contains 73,000 or so clones, under 95% of which appear only once. This sample was taken from a study of T cell changes during pregnancy in multiple sclerosis. Here the sequenced sample was peripheral blood, taken in the second trimester of pregnancy. The sequence derives from a female donor with multiple sclerosis, enrolled in a pregnancy study.

The CDR3 nucleotides read TGTGCCAGCAGCTTGGCCTATGGACAGGGGGAAACTAATGAAAAACTGTTTTTT. This translates into CASSLAYGQGETNEKLFF. V and J are TRBV5-4 and TRBJ1-4, with 10 bases aligning to TRBD1. The CDR3 covers 18 residues. CDR1 is SGHNT and CDR2 is YYREEE in the germline V gene (reference sequence). Trimming at V came to 0 bases and at J to 1 base, leaving 6 bases not matched to a gene.